The TCR beta chain under discussion was sequenced for a study of response to subunit inactivated influenza vaccine. General study findings and limits: Authors suggested few new T cells are recruited by each seasonal influenza vaccination.

As concerns this clonotype: Its matching antigen is unknown.

V was cut by 1 base and J by 3 bases, with 10 bases left in between. The germline CDR1 and CDR2 sequences are LNHDA and SQIVND (reference sequence). The CDR3 covers 15 residues. Each CDR3 protein gets one entry after TCRdb re-called the RT-PCR reads with MiXCR. Found here are over 750,000 distinct CDR3 sequences, about 20% of them singletons; the top ten hold around 9.6%. The TCR was taken from a man between 50 and 59 years old who received an inactivated influenza vaccine. Sequenced material: PBMCs from blood, taken 4 to 6 days after vaccination. V and J are TRBV19 and TRBJ2-1; either TRBD1 or TRBD2 may fit D (5 bases each). The CDR3 nucleotides read TGTGCCAGTAGTATAGGGGGGTTTGGCTACAATGAGCAGTTCTTC. Translated, it gives CASSIGGFGYNEQFF.